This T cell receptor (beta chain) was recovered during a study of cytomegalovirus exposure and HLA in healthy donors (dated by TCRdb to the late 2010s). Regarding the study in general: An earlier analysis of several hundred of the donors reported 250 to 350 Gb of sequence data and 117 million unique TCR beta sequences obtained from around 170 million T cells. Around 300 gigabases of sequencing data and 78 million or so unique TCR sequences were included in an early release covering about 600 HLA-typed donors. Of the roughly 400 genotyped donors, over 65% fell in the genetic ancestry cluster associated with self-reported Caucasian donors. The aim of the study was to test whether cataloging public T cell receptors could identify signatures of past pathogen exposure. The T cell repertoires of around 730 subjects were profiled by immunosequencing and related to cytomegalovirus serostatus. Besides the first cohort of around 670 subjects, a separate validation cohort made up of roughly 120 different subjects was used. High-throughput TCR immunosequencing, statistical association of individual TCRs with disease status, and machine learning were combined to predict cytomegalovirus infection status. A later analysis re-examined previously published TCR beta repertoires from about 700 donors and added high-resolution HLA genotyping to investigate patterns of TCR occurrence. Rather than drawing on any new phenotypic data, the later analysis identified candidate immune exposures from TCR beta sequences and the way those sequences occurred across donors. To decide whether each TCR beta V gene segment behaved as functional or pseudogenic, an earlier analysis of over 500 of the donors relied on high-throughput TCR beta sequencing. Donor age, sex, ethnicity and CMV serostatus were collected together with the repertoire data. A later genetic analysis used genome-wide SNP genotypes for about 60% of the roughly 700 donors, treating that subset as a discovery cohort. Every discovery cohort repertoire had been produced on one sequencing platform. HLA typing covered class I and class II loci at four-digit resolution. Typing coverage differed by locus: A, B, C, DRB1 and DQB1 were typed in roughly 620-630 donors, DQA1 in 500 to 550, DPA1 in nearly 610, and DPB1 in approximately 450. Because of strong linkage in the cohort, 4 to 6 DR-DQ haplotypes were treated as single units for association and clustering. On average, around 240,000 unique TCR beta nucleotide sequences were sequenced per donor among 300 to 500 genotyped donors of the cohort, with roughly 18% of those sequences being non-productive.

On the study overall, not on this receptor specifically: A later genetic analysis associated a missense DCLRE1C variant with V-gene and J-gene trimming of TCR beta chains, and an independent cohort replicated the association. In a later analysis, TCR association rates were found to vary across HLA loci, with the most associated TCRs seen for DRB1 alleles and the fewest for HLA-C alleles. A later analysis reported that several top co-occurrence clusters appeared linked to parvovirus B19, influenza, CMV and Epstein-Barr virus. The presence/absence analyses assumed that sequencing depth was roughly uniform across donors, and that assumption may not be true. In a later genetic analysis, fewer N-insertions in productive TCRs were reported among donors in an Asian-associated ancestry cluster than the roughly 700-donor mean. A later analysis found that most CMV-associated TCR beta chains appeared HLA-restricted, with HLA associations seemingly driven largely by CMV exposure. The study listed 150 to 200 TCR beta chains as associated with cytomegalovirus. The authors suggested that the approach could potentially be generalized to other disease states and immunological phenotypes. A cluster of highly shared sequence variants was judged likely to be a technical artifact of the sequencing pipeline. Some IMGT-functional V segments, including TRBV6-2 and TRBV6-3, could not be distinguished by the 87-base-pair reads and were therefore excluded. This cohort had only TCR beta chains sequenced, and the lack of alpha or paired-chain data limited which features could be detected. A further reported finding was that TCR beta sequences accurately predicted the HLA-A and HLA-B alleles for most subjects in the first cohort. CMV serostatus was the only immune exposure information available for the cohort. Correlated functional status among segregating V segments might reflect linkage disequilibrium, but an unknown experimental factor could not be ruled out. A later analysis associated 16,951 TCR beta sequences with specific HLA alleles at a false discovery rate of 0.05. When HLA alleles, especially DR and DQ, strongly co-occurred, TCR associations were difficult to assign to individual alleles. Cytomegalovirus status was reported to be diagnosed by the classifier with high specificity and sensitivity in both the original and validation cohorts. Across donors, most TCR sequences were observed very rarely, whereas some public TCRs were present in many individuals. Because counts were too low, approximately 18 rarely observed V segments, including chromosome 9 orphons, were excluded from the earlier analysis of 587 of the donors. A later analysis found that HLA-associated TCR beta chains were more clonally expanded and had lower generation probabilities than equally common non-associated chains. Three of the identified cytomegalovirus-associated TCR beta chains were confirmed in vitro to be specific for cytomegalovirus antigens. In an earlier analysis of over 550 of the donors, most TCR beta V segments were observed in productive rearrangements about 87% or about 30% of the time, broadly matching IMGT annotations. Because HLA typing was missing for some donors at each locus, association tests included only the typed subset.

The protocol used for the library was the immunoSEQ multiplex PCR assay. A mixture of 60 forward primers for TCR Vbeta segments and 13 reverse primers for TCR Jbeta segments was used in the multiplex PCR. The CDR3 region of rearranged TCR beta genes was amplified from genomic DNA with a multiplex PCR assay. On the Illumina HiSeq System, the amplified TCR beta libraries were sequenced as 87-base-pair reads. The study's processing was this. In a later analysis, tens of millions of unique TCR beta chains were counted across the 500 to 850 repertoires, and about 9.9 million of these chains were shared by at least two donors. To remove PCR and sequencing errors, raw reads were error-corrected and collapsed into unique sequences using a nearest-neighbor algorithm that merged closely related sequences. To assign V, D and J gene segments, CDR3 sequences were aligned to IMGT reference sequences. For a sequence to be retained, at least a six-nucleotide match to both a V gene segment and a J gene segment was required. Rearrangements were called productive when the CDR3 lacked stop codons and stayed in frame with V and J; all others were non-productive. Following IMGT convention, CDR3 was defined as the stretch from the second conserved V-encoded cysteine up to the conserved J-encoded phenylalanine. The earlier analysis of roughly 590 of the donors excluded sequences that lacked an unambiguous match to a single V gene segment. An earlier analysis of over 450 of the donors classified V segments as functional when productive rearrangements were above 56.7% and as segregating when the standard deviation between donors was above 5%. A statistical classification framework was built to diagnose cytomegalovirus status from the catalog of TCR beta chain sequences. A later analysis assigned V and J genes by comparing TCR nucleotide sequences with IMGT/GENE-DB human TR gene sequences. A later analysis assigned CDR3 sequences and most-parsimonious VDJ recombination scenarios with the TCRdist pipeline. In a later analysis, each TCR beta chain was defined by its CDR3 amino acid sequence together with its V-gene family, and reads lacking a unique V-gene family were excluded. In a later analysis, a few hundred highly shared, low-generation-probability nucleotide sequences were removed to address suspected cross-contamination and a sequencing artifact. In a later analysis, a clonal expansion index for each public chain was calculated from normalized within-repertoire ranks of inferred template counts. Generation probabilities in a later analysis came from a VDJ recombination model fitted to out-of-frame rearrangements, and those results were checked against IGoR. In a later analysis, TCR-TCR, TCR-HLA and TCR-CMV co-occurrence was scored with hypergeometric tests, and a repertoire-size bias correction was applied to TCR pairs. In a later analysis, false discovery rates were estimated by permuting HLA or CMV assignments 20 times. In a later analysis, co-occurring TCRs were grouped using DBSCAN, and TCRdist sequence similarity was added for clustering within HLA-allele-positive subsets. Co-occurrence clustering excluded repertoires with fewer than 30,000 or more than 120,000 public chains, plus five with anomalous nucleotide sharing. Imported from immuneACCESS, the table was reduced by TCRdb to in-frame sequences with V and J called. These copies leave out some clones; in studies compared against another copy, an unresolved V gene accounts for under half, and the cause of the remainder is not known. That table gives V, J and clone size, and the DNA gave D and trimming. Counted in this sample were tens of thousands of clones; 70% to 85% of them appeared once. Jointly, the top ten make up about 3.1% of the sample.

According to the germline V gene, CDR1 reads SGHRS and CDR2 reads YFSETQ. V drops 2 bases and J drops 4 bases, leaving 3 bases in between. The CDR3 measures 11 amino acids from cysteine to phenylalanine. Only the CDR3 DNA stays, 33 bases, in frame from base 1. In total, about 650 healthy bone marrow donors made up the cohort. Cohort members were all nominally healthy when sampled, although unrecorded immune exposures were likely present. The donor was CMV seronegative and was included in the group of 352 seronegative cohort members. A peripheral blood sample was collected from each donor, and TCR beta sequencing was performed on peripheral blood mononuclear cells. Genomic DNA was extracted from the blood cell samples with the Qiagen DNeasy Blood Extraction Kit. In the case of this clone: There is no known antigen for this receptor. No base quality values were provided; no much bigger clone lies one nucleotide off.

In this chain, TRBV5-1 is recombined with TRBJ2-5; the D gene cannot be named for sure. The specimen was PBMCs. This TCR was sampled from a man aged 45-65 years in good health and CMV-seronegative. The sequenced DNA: TGCGCCAGCAGCTTCCGAGAGACCCAGTACTTC. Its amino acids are CASSFRETQYF.